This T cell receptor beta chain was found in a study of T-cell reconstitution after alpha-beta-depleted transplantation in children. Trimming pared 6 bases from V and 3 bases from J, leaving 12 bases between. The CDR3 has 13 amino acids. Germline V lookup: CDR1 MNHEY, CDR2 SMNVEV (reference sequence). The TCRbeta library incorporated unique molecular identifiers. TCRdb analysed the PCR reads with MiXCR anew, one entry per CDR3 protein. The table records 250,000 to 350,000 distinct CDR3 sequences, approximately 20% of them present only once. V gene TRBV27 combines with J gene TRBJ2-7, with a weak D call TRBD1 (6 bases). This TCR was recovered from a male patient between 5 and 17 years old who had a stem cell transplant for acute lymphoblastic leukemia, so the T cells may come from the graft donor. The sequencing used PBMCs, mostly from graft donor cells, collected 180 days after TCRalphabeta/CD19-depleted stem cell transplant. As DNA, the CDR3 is TGTGCCAGCAGACAGGGCTTCCTCTACGAGCAGTACTTC. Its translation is CASRQGFLYEQYF.